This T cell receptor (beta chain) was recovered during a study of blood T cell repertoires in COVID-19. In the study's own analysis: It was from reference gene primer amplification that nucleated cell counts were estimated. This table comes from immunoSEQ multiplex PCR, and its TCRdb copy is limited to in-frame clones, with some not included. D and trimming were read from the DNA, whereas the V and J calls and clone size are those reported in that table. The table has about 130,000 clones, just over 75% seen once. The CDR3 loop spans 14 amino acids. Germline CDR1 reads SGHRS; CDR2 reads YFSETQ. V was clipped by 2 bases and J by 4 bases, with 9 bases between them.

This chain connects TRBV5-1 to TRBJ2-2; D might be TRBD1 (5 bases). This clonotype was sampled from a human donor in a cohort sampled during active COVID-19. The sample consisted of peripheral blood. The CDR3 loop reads CASSLGAGTGELFF. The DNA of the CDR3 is TGCGCCAGCAGCTTAGGGGCCGGCACCGGGGAGCTGTTTTTT.